A selection of T cell receptor beta chains follows, all from one sample in a study of siplizumab effects on memory and regulatory T cells. Profiling relied on immunoSEQ multiplex PCR, and the TCRdb table lists in-frame clones only, not all of them. Seen here are about 15,000 clones, about 43% observed once, and the top ten hold over 6%. No antigen has been assigned to these receptors. The specimen was CFSE-low (dividing) CD4+ T cells sorted from an allogeneic mixed lymphocyte reaction. The receptors originated from a human donor in good health; the cells came from an allogeneic mixed lymphocyte reaction. Some clones in this sample may be carry-over from other donors' samples. CDR3s leave out the opening cysteine and the closing phenylalanine or tryptophan. The order of the fields is CDR3 protein, J gene, V gene.

CDR3 protein: APRREPQY; J gene: TRBJ2-3; V gene: TRBV10-1
CDR3 protein: ASSRQGRSGNTIY; J gene: TRBJ1-3; V gene: TRBV7-9
CDR3 protein: ASSLNLMNEQF; J gene: TRBJ2-1; V gene: TRBV11-3
CDR3 protein: ASSLWQTTKDTQY; J gene: TRBJ2-3; V gene: TRBV7-9
CDR3 protein: ASSPVLAGQGSLSTYNEQF; J gene: TRBJ2-1; V gene: TRBV18
CDR3 protein: ASSLWVLAGSTGELF; J gene: TRBJ2-2; V gene: TRBV5-1
CDR3 protein: ASSLFRLAEPYEQY; J gene: TRBJ2-7; V gene: TRBV7-2
CDR3 protein: ASSPVEGRLSNSPLH; J gene: TRBJ1-6; V gene: TRBV18
CDR3 protein: ASRTGHYYEQY; J gene: TRBJ2-7; V gene: TRBV6-6
CDR3 protein: ASSTIAGTGELF; J gene: TRBJ2-2; V gene: TRBV7-2
CDR3 protein: ASSFPGQGTVKTQY; J gene: TRBJ2-5; V gene: TRBV7-6
CDR3 protein: ASSQDLTGGGTDTQY; J gene: TRBJ2-3; V gene: TRBV4-2
CDR3 protein: ASSSDLKVRGSPLH; J gene: TRBJ1-6; V gene: TRBV5-4
CDR3 protein: SATIGEQF; J gene: TRBJ2-1; V gene: TRBV20-1